Presented here are 32 T cell receptor beta chains from one specimen sequenced in a study of spatial heterogeneity in lung cancer (dated by TCRdb to the late 2010s). The study at large found these results: The number of expanded intratumoral alpha and beta TCRs correlated with the tumor nonsynonymous mutation count.

The method was 5' RACE. For sequencing, a NextSeq 500 was employed. TCRdb reprocessing: public reads trimmed at Q25 with fastp, clones called with MiXCR, in-frame beta chains kept. Each CDR3 protein appears once, grouped with its most common genes and DNA. The sample table holds under 11,000 distinct CDR3 sequences, of which around 11% were seen once. The top ten constitute less than 15% of the sample. Interpreted using the paper, the time point label stands for: sample taken at primary tumor resection. For these receptors, no antigen is known. This sample comprised lung tumor tissue, obtained at surgery. Receptor source: a female donor with early-stage non-small cell lung cancer.

This clonotype counts as medium-sized. V gene TRBV6-6 combines with J gene TRBJ1-6, with a tentative D call TRBD1 (5 bases). V lost 0 bases and J lost 5, with 17 bases in between. Per the germline V gene, CDR1 is MNHNY and CDR2 is SVGAGI (reference sequence). The CDR3 is 18 residues long. In DNA, the CDR3 is TGTGCCAGCAGTTACTCGAACAGCGAGGGGCTAAATAATTCACCCCTCCACTTT. Protein product: CASSYSNSEGLNNSPLHF.

This clonotype has more than one count but fewer than ten. The V and J genes are TRBV7-9 and TRBJ2-3; D ambiguous. V was cut by 7 bases and J by 6 bases, with 14 bases left in between. This CDR3 has 13 residues. Germline values: CDR1 SEHNR, CDR2 FQNEAQ (reference sequence). Written as DNA, the CDR3 is TGTGCCAGCACCCCTTCGGAGTTGGATACGCAGTATTTT. It yields the protein CASTPSELDTQYF.

This chain links TRBV6-5 with TRBJ1-5; the D is unclear. The CDR3 has 14 residues. V gave up 5 bases and J gave up 5 bases, with 13 bases separating them. Germline assignment: CDR1 MNHEY and CDR2 SVGAGI. The CDR3 DNA reads as TGTGCCAGCAGTACTAGGGCAAATTATCAGCCCCAGCATTTT. This translates into CASSTRANYQPQHF.

This clonotype was seen a few times. The chain uses TRBV29-1 and TRBJ1-2; TRBD1 might be the D (5 bases). CDR1 and CDR2 from the germline V gene are SQVTM and ANQGSEA. V gave up 1 base and J gave up 5 bases, with 17 bases separating them. The CDR3 extends over 15 amino acids. The CDR3 protein is CSVEGARGARYGYTF. The CDR3 DNA is TGCAGCGTTGAAGGGGCCAGAGGGGCCCGTTATGGCTACACCTTC.

This clonotype was detected many times. The chain uses TRBV28 and TRBJ1-2; D unresolved. CDR3 length: 13 residues. Germline V gene sequence: CDR1 MDHEN, CDR2 SYDVKM. The V gene lost 4 bases and the J gene lost 2 bases, with 8 bases spanning the gap. The CDR3 coding sequence is TGTGCCAGCAGTTCCCCGGGGAACTATGGCTACACCTTC. This codes for CASSSPGNYGYTF.

This clonotype has at least ten counts. V and J are TRBV20-1 and TRBJ2-7, with a tentative D call TRBD2 (5 bases). Germline V gives CDR1 DFQATT, CDR2 SNEGSKA (reference sequence). Between the trimmed V and J ends, which lost 5 bases and 1 base, there was a span of 12 bases. The CDR3 is made up of 13 amino acids. The CDR3 DNA sequence: TGCAGTGCTCCAAGGCGGACTTCCTACGAGCAGTACTTC. It translates to CSAPRRTSYEQYF.

This chain connects TRBV12-3 or TRBV12-4 to TRBJ1-2; D is uncertain. This CDR3 has 11 amino acids. Trimming removed 4 bases at V and 7 bases at J, with 7 bases between. The CDR3 region has the DNA TGTGCCAGCAGTTCCCCCCCTGGCTACACCTTC. It translates to CASSSPPGYTF.

J is TRBJ2-7 and V is TRBV6-2 or TRBV6-3, with D possibly being TRBD2 (6 bases). Trimming removed 10 bases at V and 7 bases at J, with 17 bases between. This CDR3 spans 12 amino acids. The germline CDR1 and CDR2 sequences are MNHEY and SVGEGT. The CDR3 coding sequence is TGTGCCACCGGGGAGGCGGCGGGTGAGCAGTACTTC. Protein product: CATGEAAGEQYF.

This clonotype was observed a handful of times. The rearrangement links TRBV20-1 to TRBJ1-1; no reliable D call. Trimming took 3 bases from V and 5 from J, leaving 13 bases between them. The germline CDR1 and CDR2 sequences are DFQATT and SNEGSKA (reference sequence). The CDR3 consists of 13 residues. The CDR3 protein is CSARKQAGTEAFF. The CDR3 coding sequence is TGCAGTGCTAGGAAGCAGGCCGGAACTGAAGCTTTCTTT.

The gene calls are TRBV5-5 and TRBJ2-2; maybe TRBD1 (6 bases). Trimming took off 4 bases at V and 1 base at J, with 11 bases between the two ends. The CDR3 runs to 15 residues. In germline, CDR1 is SGHKS, CDR2 YYEKEE (reference sequence). The CDR3 coding sequence is TGTGCCAGCAGCCCGGAACAGGGGAACACCGGGGAGCTGTTTTTT. It translates to CASSPEQGNTGELFF.

This clonotype qualifies as medium-sized. The J gene is TRBJ2-5, the V gene TRBV7-9; a possible D gene is TRBD2 (6 bases). The CDR3 covers 19 residues. Looked up from germline, CDR1 is SEHNR and CDR2 is FQNEAQ (reference sequence). With 4 bases removed from V and 0 bases from J, the gap between germline ends came to 24 bases. In nucleotides, the CDR3 is TGTGCCAGCAGCTCCAGACAAGACGGACTAATCTTGTACCAAGAGACCCAGTACTTC. Its protein is CASSSRQDGLILYQETQYF.

This chain uses TRBV6-5 with TRBJ2-7, with 12 bases fitting TRBD1. The germline CDR1 and CDR2 sequences are MNHEY and SVGAGI. The V and J ends lost 6 bases and 12 bases, in that order; junction bases with no gene match: 6. This CDR3 has 12 amino acids. DNA of the CDR3: TGTGCCAGCAGATGGGACAGGGGGCCCATGTACTTC. Translating gives CASRWDRGPMYF.

Of note for this clonotype: A much more abundant neighbour one base away suggests this may be a read error. The chain uses TRBV20-1 and TRBJ1-2; TRBD1 matches 11 bases. CDR1 and CDR2 (germline): DFQATT, SNEGSKA (reference sequence). The CDR3 spans 12 residues. The CDR3 DNA reads as TGCAGTGCTAGCGTGGGACAGGGGGGCTACGCCTTC. The encoded protein is CSASVGQGGYAF.

In this sample, this clonotype is medium-sized. The V and J genes are TRBV2 and TRBJ1-2, with TRBD1 matching over 9 bases. CDR3 size: 15 residues. The V segment lost 4 bases and the J segment 2 bases; nucleotides outside the gene matches: 5. Germline CDR1 is SNHLY and CDR2 is FYNNEI. The CDR3, as DNA: TGTGCCAGCAGTGCGGACAGGGGTTCGAACTATGGCTACACCTTC. Its translation: CASSADRGSNYGYTF. Looking up the rest from reference TRBV2 and TRBJ1-2 gives the full variable domain: EPEVTQTPSHQVTQMGQEVILRCVPISNHLYFYWYRQILGQKVEFLVSFYNNEISEKSEIFDDQFSVERPDGSNFTLKIRSTKLEDSAMYFCASSADRGSNYGYTFGSGTRLTVV.

The chain couples TRBV5-1 to TRBJ1-2, with D possibly matching TRBD1 (5 bases). The CDR3 is made up of 13 amino acids. The V and J ends lost 0 bases and 2 bases respectively, with 5 bases between them. CDR1 and CDR2 (germline): SGHRS, YFSETQ. The CDR3 loop reads CASSLGTNYGYTF. CDR3 coding DNA: TGCGCCAGCAGCTTGGGGACAAACTATGGCTACACCTTC.

The chain joins TRBV20-1 to TRBJ2-7, with 7 bases matching TRBD2. Trimming cost V 3 bases and J 0 bases; bases outside gene matches: 8. The CDR3 totals 15 residues. Germline-derived CDR1 and CDR2 are DFQATT and SNEGSKA (reference sequence). CDR3 coding DNA: TGCAGTGCTAGGAGAGCGGGGAGCGACTCCTACGAGCAGTACTTC. Protein: CSARRAGSDSYEQYF.

The chain uses TRBV10-2 and TRBJ2-1; D call uncertain. Germline V gene data show CDR1 as WSHSY and CDR2 as SAAADI. The V end lost 4 bases, the J end lost 3 bases, and 1 base lay between the germline ends. The CDR3 is 11 amino acids. DNA of the CDR3: TGCGCCAGCAGTGTCTACAATGAGCAGTTCTTC. This translates into CASSVYNEQFF.

This clonotype came up many times. The chain uses TRBV6-2 or TRBV6-3 and TRBJ1-1; perhaps TRBD1 as D (6 bases). The length of the CDR3 is 14 residues. The germline gives CDR1 MNHEY, CDR2 SVGEGT. V lost 2 bases and J lost 5, with 12 bases in between. The CDR3 sequence is CASSYGGRFTEAFF. The CDR3, as DNA: TGTGCCAGCAGTTACGGGGGGCGGTTTACTGAAGCTTTCTTT.

This clonotype occurred many times. The chain recombines TRBV5-1 with TRBJ2-7; TRBD2 matches 11 bases. The CDR3 contains 19 residues. The V segment lost 0 bases and the J segment 0 bases; nucleotides outside the gene matches: 11. Germline V gene lookup returns CDR1 SGHRS and CDR2 YFSETQ. Here the CDR3 DNA reads TGCGCCAGCAGCTTGGGTTTAGGGACTAGCGGAACGAGCTCCTACGAGCAGTACTTC. This codes for CASSLGLGTSGTSSYEQYF.

By share of the sample, this clonotype is medium-sized. This sequence joins TRBV7-2 and TRBJ2-4, with D possibly being TRBD1 (5 bases). V shed 5 bases and J shed 9 bases, with 17 bases lying between them. Germline V gene sequence: CDR1 SGHTA, CDR2 FQGNSA. The CDR3 covers 14 residues. CDR3 nucleotide sequence: TGTGCCAGCAGCCTCACGAGGCAGGGTGGCATTCAGTACTTC. As protein: CASSLTRQGGIQYF.

This clonotype was recorded many times. V is TRBV7-2 and J is TRBJ2-4; D call uncertain. The CDR3 covers 11 residues. Germline V gene data show CDR1 as SGHTA and CDR2 as FQGNSA. Trimming cost V 6 bases and J 3 bases, with 3 bases left between them. As DNA, the CDR3 is TGTGCCAGCAGTTTCAAAAACATTCAGTACTTC. This encodes CASSFKNIQYF.

In this sample, this clonotype is medium-sized (0.01 to 0.1%). The chain recombines TRBV18 with TRBJ1-4; D remains ambiguous. The germline V gene has CDR1 KGHSH and CDR2 LQKENI. This CDR3 region has 14 residues. The ends were cut back, 2 bases at V and 7 bases at J, with 11 bases in the middle. CDR3 sequence (DNA): TGTGCCAGCTCACCAACAGTCTGGGGTGAAAAACTGTTTTTT. Translation: CASSPTVWGEKLFF.

This clonotype was picked up many times. This rearrangement joins TRBV6-2 or TRBV6-3 to TRBJ1-2, with D maybe TRBD1 (6 bases). The CDR3 contains 13 residues. CDR1 is MNHEY, CDR2 SVGEGT, per germline. Deletions cut 7 bases from V and 6 bases from J, with 15 bases between. In DNA, the CDR3 is TGTGCCAGCACCAAAGACAGGTTTGATGGCTACACCTTC. Translating it yields CASTKDRFDGYTF.

This clonotype was seen only a few times. The chain joins TRBV6-1 to TRBJ2-7; D remains ambiguous. This CDR3 contains 12 residues. Germline values: CDR1 MNHNS, CDR2 SASEGT. Trimming left V 2 bases short and J 2 bases short, with 4 bases between. CDR3 in DNA: TGTGCCAGCAGTGAAAGCCCCTACGAGCAGTACTTC. Translation: CASSESPYEQYF.

This clonotype was counted a few times. The chain carries TRBV7-2 and TRBJ2-7; D may be TRBD1 (5 bases). Germline CDR1 and CDR2: SGHTA and FQGNSA. V was trimmed by 2 bases and J by 6 bases, leaving 17 bases between them. The CDR3 is 15 residues long. The CDR3 is CASSLWERKGSEQYF. The DNA for the CDR3 is TGTGCCAGCAGCTTATGGGAACGTAAGGGGTCCGAGCAGTACTTC.

This chain connects TRBV10-3 to TRBJ2-5; 15 bases fit TRBD2. Germline V CDR1 and CDR2: ENHRY, SYGVKD. The CDR3 contains 17 residues. The ends lost 2 bases at V and 4 bases at J; junction bases unmatched: 5. As DNA, the CDR3 is TGTGCCATCAGTGAGGGACTAGCGGGAGGGCCACGAGAGACCCAGTACTTC. Translated: CAISEGLAGGPRETQYF.

This chain joins TRBV11-2 and TRBJ2-7; D call uncertain. This CDR3 spans 16 amino acids. Trimming removed 3 bases from V and 0 bases from J, with 15 bases in between. The germline V gene has CDR1 SGHAT and CDR2 FQNNGV. The CDR3 spells CASSLGRTLSSYEQYF. The CDR3, as DNA: TGTGCCAGCAGCTTGGGCCGCACCTTGAGCTCCTACGAGCAGTACTTC.

In this sample, this clonotype is large. V usage is TRBV24-1 and J usage is TRBJ2-2; 9 positions agree with TRBD1. J was trimmed by 4 bases and V by 8 bases; bases with no gene match: 7. Per the germline V gene, CDR1 is KGHDR and CDR2 is SFDVKD. This CDR3 contains 15 residues. The CDR3 loop reads CATMGQGLSTGELFF. The CDR3 coding sequence is TGTGCCACCATGGGACAGGGTTTGAGCACCGGGGAGCTGTTTTTT.

This clonotype has more than one count but fewer than ten. Here the CDR3 reads CSASKEFGNTIYF. The CDR3 DNA reads as TGCAGTGCTAGTAAGGAATTTGGAAACACCATATATTTT. The V call is TRBV20-1, the J call TRBJ1-3; D remains unclear. V lost 3 bases and J 3 bases, leaving 9 bases between the germline ends. The CDR3 spans 13 residues. Germline assignment: CDR1 DFQATT and CDR2 SNEGSKA (reference sequence).

The V gene is TRBV5-4, the J gene TRBJ2-3, with TRBD1 matching 11 bases. The junction had 4 bases not matched to a gene; V was cut back by 5 bases and J by 2 bases. This CDR3 region has 15 residues. Looked up from germline, CDR1 is SGHNT and CDR2 is YYREEE (reference sequence). CDR3 bases: TGTGCCAGCAGACCGGACAGGGGGCTCACAGATACGCAGTATTTT. Protein sequence: CASRPDRGLTDTQYF.

This clonotype counts as large (0.1 to 1%). This chain links TRBV20-1 with TRBJ2-7; either TRBD1 or TRBD2 may fit D (5 bases each). The CDR3 is made up of 13 amino acids. Trimming cost V 6 bases and J 0 bases, with 12 bases left between them. The germline V gene has CDR1 DFQATT and CDR2 SNEGSKA (reference sequence). The CDR3 DNA follows: TGCAGTGCCACCGGGACGGCCTCCTACGAGCAGTACTTC. As protein: CSATGTASYEQYF.

This clonotype has only a few counts. As DNA, the CDR3 is TGTGCCAGCAGTTACGGGAAATCCGGGCGGAACTATGGCTACACCTTC. Amino acid sequence: CASSYGKSGRNYGYTF. This sequence joins TRBV6-6 and TRBJ1-2; D is unresolved. CDR3 length: 16 residues. The V end lost 2 bases, the J end lost 2 bases, and 15 bases lay between the germline ends. Germline V gene data show CDR1 as MNHNY and CDR2 as SVGAGI (reference sequence).